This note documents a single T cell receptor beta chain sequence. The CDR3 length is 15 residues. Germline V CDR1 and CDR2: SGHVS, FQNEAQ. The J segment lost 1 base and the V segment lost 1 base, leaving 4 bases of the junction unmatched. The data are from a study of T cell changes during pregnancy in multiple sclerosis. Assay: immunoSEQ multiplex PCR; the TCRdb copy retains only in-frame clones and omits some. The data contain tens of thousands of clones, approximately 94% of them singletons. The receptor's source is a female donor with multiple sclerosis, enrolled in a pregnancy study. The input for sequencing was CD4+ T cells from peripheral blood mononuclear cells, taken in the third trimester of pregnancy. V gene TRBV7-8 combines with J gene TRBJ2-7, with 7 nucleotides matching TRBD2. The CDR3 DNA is TGTGCCAGCAGCTTAGGGGGGGGTGCATCCTACGAGCAGTACTTC. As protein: CASSLGGGASYEQYF.